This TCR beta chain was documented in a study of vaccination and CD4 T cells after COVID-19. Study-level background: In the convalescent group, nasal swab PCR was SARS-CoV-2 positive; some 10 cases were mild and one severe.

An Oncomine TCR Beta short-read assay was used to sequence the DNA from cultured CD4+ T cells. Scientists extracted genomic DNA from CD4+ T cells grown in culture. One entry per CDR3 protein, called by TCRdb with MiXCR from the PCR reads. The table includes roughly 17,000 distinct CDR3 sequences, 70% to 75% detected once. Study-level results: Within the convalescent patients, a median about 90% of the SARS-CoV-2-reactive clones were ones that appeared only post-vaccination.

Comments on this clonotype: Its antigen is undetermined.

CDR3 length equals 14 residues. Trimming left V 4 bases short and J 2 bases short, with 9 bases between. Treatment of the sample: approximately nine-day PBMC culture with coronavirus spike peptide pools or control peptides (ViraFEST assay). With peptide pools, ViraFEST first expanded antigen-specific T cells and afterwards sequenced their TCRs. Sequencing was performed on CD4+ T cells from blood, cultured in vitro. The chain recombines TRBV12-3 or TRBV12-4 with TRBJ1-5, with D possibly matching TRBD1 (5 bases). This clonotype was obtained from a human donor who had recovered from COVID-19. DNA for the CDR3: TGTGCCAGCAGTTCTAGGGGAGGCAATCAGCCCCAGCATTTT. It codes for CASSSRGGNQPQHF.